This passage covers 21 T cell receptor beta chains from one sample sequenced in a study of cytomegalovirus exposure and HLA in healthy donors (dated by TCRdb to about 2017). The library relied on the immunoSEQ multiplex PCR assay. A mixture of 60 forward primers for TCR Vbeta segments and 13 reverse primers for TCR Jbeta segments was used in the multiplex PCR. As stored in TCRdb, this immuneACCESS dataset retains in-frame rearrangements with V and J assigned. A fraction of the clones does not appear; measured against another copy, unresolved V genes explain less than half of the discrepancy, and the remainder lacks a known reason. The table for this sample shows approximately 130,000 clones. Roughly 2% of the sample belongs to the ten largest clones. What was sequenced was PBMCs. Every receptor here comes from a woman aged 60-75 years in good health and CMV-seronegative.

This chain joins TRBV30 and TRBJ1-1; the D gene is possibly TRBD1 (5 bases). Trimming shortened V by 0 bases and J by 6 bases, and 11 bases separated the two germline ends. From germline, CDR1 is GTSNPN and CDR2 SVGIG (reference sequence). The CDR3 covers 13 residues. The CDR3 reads CAWSVRQGAEAFF. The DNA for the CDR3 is TGTGCCTGGAGTGTAAGGCAGGGTGCTGAAGCTTTCTTT.

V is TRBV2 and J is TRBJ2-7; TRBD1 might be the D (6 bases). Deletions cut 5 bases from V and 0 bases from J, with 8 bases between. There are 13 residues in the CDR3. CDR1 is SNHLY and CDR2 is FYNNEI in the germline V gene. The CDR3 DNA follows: TGTGCCAGCAGTCCAGGGGTCTCCTACGAGCAGTACTTC. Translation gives CASSPGVSYEQYF.

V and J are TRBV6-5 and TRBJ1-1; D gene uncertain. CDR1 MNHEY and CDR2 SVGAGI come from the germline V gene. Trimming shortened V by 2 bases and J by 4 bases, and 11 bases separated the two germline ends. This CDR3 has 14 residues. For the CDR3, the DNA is TGTGCCAGCAGTTACCGAAGTCGGGGCACTGAAGCTTTCTTT. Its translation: CASSYRSRGTEAFF.

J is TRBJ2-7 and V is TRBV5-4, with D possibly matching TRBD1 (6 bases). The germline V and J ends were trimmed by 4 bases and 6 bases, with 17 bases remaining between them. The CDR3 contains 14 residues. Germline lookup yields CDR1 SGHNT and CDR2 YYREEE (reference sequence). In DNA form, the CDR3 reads TGTGCCAGCAGCACTGACAGGTTGGGGCTCGAGCAGTACTTC. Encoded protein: CASSTDRLGLEQYF.

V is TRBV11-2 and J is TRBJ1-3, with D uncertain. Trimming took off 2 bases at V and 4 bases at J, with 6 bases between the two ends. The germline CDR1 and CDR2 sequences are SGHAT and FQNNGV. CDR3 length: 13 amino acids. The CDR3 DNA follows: TGTGCCAGCAGCTTATATTCCGGAAACACCATATATTTT. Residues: CASSLYSGNTIYF. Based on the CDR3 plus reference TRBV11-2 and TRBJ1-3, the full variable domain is EAGVAQSPRYKIIEKRQSVAFWCNPISGHATLYWYQQILGQGPKLLIQFQNNGVVDDSQLPKDRFSAERLKGVDSTLKIQPAKLEDSAVYLCASSLYSGNTIYFGEGSWLTVV.

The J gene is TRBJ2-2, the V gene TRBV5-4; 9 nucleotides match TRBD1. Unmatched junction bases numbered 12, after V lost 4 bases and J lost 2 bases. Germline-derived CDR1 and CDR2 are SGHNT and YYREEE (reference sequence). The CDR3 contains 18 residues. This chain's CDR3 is CASSPGQGLFLNTGELFF. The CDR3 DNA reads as TGTGCCAGCAGCCCCGGACAGGGGCTCTTCCTCAACACCGGGGAGCTGTTTTTT.

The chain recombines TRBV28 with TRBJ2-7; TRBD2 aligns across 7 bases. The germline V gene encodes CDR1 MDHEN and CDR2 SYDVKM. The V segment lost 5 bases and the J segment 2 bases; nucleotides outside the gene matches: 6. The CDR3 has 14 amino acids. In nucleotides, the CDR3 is TGTGCCAGCAGTAGGTCTCGGGGGGCCTACGAGCAGTACTTC. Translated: CASSRSRGAYEQYF.

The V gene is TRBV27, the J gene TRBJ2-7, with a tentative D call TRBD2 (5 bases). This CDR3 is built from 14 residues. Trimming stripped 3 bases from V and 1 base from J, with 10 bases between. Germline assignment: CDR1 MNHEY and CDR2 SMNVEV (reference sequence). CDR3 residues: CASSLRERSYEQYF. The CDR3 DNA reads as TGTGCCAGCAGTTTGAGGGAGCGTTCCTACGAGCAGTACTTC.

Here the CDR3 reads CASSPLAGDSQETQYF. Written as DNA, the CDR3 is TGTGCCAGCTCACCACTGGCGGGTGATAGTCAAGAGACCCAGTACTTC. The chain couples TRBV18 to TRBJ2-5; possibly TRBD2 for D (5 bases). V was cut by 1 base and J by 2 bases, with 14 bases left in between. The CDR3 spans 16 residues. Germline loops: CDR1 KGHSH, CDR2 LQKENI.

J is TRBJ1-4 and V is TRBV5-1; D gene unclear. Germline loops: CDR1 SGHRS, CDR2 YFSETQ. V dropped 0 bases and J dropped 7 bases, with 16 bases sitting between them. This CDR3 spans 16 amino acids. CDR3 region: CASSLESGGIGEKLFF. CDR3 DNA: TGCGCCAGCAGCTTGGAGTCGGGAGGTATTGGTGAAAAACTGTTTTTT.

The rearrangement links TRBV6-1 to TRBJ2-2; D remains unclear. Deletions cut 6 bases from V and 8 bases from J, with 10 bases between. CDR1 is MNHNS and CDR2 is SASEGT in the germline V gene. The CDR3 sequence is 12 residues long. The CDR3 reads CASSFFPGELFF. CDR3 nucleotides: TGTGCCAGCAGCTTTTTTCCTGGGGAGCTGTTTTTT.

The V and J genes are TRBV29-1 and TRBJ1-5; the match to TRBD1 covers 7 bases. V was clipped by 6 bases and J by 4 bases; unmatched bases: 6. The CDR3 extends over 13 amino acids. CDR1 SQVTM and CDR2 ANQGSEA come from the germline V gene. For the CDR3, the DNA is TGCAGCGTCGGGACAGACCCAAATCAGCCCCAGCATTTT. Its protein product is CSVGTDPNQPQHF. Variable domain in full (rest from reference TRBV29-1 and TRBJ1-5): SAVISQKPSRDICQRGTSLTIQCQVDSQVTMMFWYRQQPGQSLTLIATANQGSEATYESGFVIDKFPISRPNLTFSTLTVSNMSPEDSSIYLCSVGTDPNQPQHFGDGTRLSIL.

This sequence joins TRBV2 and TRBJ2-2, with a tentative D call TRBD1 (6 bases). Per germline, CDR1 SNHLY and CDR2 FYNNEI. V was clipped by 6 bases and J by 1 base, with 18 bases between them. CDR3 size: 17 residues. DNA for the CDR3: TGTGCCAGCAGACACCCGGGACACAGGAAGAACACCGGGGAGCTGTTTTTT. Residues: CASRHPGHRKNTGELFF.

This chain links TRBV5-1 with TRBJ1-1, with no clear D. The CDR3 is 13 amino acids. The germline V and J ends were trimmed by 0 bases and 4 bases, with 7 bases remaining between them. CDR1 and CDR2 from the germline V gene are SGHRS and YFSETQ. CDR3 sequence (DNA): TGCGCCAGCAGCTTGGCCTACGGCACTGAAGCTTTCTTT. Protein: CASSLAYGTEAFF.

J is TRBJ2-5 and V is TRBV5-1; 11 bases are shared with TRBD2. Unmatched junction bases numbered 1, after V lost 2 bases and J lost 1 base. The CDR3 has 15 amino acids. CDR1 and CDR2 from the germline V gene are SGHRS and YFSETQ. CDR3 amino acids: CASSFGLAGQETQYF. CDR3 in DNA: TGCGCCAGCAGCTTCGGACTAGCGGGCCAAGAGACCCAGTACTTC.

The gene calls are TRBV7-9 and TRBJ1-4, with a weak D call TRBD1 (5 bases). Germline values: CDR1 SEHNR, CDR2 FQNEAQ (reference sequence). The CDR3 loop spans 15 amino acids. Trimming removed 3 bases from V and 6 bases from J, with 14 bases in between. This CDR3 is CASSFAGPGYEKLFF. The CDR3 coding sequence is TGTGCCAGCAGCTTTGCAGGGCCCGGGTATGAAAAACTGTTTTTT.

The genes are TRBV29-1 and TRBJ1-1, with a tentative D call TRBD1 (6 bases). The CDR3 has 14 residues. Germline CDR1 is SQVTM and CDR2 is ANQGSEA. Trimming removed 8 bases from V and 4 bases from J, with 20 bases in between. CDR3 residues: CSPRGGDAGTEAFF. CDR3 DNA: TGCAGCCCGAGGGGGGGGGACGCTGGCACTGAAGCTTTCTTT.

The DNA for the CDR3 is TGTGCCAGCAGTTTTTTGAGACAGCCCCAGCATTTT. The encoded protein is CASSFLRQPQHF. V gene TRBV28 combines with J gene TRBJ1-5; D gene ambiguous. The germline V and J ends were trimmed by 3 bases and 7 bases, with 7 bases remaining between them. This CDR3 has 12 amino acids. The V gene's germline CDR1 is MDHEN and CDR2 SYDVKM.

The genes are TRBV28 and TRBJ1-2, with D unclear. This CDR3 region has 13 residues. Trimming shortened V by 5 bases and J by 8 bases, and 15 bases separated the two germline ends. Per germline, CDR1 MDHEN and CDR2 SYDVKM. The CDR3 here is CASSLPRPLGYTF. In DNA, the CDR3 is TGTGCCAGCAGTCTACCGCGCCCCCTCGGCTACACCTTC.

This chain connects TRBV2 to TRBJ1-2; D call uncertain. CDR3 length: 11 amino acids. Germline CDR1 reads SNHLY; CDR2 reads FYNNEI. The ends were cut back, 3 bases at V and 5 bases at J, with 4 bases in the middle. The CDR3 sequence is CASSERYGYTF. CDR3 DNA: TGTGCCAGCAGTGAGCGGTATGGCTACACCTTC. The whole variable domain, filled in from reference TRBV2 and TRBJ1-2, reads EPEVTQTPSHQVTQMGQEVILRCVPISNHLYFYWYRQILGQKVEFLVSFYNNEISEKSEIFDDQFSVERPDGSNFTLKIRSTKLEDSAMYFCASSERYGYTFGSGTRLTVV.

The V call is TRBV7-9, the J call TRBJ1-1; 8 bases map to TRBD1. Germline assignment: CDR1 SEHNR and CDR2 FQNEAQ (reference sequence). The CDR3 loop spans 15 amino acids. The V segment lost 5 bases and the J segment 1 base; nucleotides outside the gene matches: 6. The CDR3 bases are TGTGCCAGCAGCACCCGCGACAGGGGGAACACTGAAGCTTTCTTT. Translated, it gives CASSTRDRGNTEAFF.